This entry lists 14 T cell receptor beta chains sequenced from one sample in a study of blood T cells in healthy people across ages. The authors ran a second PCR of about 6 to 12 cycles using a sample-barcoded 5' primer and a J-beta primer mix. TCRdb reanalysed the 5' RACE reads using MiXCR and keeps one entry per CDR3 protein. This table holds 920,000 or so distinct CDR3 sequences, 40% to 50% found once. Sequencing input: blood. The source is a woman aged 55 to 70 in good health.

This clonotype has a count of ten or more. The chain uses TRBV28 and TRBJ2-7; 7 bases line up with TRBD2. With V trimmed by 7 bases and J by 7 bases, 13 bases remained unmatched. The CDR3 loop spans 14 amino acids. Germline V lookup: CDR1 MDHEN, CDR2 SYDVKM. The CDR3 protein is CASTAGLGRGEQYF. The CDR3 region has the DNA TGTGCCAGCACCGCGGGCTTAGGGAGGGGAGAGCAGTACTTC.

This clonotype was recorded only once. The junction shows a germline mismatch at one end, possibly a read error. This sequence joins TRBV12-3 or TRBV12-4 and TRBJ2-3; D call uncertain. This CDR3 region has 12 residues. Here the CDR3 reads CASSSPSDTLYF. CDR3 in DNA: TGTGCCAGCAGTTCACCGTCTGATACGCTGTATTTT.

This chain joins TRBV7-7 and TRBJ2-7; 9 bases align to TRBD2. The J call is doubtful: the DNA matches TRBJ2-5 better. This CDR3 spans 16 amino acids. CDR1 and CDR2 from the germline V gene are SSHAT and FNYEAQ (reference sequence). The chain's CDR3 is CASSLGLAKPHETQYF. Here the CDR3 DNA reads TGTGCCAGCAGCCTAGGACTAGCGAAGCCTCATGAGACCCAGTACTTC.

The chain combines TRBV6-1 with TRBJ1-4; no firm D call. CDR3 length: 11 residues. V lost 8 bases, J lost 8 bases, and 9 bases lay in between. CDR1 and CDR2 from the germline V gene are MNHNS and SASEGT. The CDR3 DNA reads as TGTGCCAGCTGGGAGAGGGAAAAACTGTTTTTT. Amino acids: CASWEREKLFF.

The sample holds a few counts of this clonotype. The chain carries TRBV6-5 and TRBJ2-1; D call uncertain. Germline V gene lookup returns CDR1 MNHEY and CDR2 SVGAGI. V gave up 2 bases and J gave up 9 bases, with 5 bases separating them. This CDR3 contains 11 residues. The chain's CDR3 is CASSYVGEQFF. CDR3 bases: TGTGCCAGCAGTTACGTGGGTGAGCAGTTCTTC.

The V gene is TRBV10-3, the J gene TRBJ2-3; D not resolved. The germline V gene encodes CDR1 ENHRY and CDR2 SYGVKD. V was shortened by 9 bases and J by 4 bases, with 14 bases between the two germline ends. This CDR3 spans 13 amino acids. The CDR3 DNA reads TGTGCCATAAGGCTACGGGTTCCAGATACGCAGTATTTT. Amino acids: CAIRLRVPDTQYF.

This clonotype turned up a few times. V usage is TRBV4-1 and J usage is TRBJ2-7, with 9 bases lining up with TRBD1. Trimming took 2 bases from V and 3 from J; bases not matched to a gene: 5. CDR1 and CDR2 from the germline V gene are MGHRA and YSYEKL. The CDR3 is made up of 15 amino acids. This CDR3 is CASSQNPGQGYEQYF. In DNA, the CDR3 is TGCGCCAGCAGCCAAAACCCGGGACAGGGCTACGAGCAGTACTTC.

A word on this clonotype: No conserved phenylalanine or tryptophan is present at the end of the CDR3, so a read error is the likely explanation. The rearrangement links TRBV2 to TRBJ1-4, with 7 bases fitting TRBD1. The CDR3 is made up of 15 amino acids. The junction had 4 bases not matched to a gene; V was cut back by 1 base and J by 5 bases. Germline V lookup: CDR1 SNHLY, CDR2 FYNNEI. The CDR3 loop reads CASSEEGQTNEKLFL. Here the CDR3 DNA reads TGTGCCAGCAGTGAAGAGGGACAGACAAATGAAAAACTGTTTCTT.

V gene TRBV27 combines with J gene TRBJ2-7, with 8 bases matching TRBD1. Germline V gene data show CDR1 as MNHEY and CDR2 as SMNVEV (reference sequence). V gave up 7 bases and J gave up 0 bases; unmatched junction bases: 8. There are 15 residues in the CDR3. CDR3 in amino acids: CASTARQGRSYEQYF. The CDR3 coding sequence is TGTGCCAGCACCGCCCGACAGGGGCGCTCCTACGAGCAGTACTTC.

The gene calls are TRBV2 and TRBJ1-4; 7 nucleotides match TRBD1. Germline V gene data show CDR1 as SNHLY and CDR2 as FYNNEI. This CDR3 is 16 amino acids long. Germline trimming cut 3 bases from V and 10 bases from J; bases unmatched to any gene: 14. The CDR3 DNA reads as TGTGCCAGCAGTGATGTTATAGGACAGGCCTCCGGAAAACTGTTTTTT. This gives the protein CASSDVIGQASGKLFF. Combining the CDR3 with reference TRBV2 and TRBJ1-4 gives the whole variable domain EPEVTQTPSHQVTQMGQEVILRCVPISNHLYFYWYRQILGQKVEFLVSFYNNEISEKSEIFDDQFSVERPDGSNFTLKIRSTKLEDSAMYFCASSDVIGQASGKLFFGSGTQLSVL.

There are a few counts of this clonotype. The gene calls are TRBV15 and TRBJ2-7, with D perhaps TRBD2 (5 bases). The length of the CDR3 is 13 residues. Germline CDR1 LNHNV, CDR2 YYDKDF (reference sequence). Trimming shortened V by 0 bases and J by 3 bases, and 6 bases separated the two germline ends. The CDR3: CATSREGGYEQYF. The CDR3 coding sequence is TGTGCCACCAGCAGAGAAGGAGGCTACGAGCAGTACTTC.

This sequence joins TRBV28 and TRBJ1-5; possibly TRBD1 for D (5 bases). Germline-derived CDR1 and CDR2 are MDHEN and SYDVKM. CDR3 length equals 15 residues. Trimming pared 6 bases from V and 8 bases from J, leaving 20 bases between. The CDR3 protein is CASSIRMDTPEPQHF. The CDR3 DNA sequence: TGTGCCAGCAGCATAAGGATGGACACTCCAGAGCCCCAGCATTTT. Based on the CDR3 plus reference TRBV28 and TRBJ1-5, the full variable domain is DVKVTQSSRYLVKRTGEKVFLECVQDMDHENMFWYRQDPGLGLRLIYFSYDVKMKEKGDIPEGYSVSREKKERFSLILESASTNQTSMYLCASSIRMDTPEPQHFGDGTRLSIL.

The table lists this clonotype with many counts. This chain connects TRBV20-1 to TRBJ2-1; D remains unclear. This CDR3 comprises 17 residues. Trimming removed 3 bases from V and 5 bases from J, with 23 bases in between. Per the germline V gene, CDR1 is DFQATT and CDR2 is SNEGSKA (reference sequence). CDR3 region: CSASEYYTSALHNEQFF. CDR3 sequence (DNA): TGCAGTGCTAGTGAGTACTACACCTCGGCCCTACACAATGAGCAGTTCTTC.

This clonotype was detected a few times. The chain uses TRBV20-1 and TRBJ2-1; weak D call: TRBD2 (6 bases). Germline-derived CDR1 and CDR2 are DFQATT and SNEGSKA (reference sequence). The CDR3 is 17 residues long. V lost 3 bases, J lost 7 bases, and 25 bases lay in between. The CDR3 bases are TGCAGTGCTAGTGGGACCCTCCCAAGGGGACTGATAAATGAGCAGTTCTTC. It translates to CSASGTLPRGLINEQFF.